Below, 15 T cell receptor beta chains from the same sample are listed, as sequenced in a study of cytomegalovirus exposure and HLA in healthy donors. With 60 Vbeta and 13 Jbeta primers, the PCR was carried out. The method was immunoSEQ multiplex PCR; TCRdb's version includes in-frame clones alone and lacks a portion of them. The data hold hundreds of thousands of clones, with 70% to 85% observed a single time. The sequencing input was PBMCs. These receptors all stem from a woman aged 55 to 70 in good health and CMV-seropositive.

V gene TRBV5-1 combines with J gene TRBJ2-5; a possible D gene is TRBD2 (5 bases). CDR3 length: 14 residues. With 2 bases removed from V and 5 bases from J, the gap between germline ends came to 13 bases. The germline V gene has CDR1 SGHRS and CDR2 YFSETQ. In DNA, the CDR3 is TGCGCCAGCAGCTTCATGGCTGGGGAGGAGACCCAGTACTTC. It yields the protein CASSFMAGEETQYF.

The sample holds a few counts of this clone. The rearrangement joins TRBV10-1 to TRBJ2-3, with 12 nucleotides matching TRBD2. Germline CDR1 and CDR2: WNHNN and SYGVQD (reference sequence). The V segment lost 3 bases and the J segment 2 bases; nucleotides outside the gene matches: 6. There are 17 residues in the CDR3. CDR3 amino acids: CASSEGTSGSNTDTQYF. CDR3 DNA sequence: TGCGCCAGCAGTGAAGGGACTAGCGGGTCAAACACAGATACGCAGTATTTT.

V is TRBV29-1 and J is TRBJ2-2; 10 bases line up with TRBD1. CDR3 size: 15 residues. The V gene's germline CDR1 is SQVTM and CDR2 ANQGSEA. Losses at the gene ends were 6 bases for V and 4 bases for J; bases not matched to a gene: 8. The CDR3 region has the DNA TGCAGCGTGAGCGGGGACAGGGGAAGCACCGGGGAGCTGTTTTTT. Its protein product is CSVSGDRGSTGELFF.

The rearrangement joins TRBV5-4 to TRBJ2-1, with D possibly matching TRBD2 (5 bases). CDR1 is SGHNT, CDR2 YYREEE, per germline (reference sequence). CDR3 length: 15 amino acids. V lost 4 bases to trimming and J lost 0 bases, with 11 bases between them. This CDR3 is CASSLSGDSYNEQFF. For the CDR3, the DNA is TGTGCCAGCAGCCTGAGCGGAGACTCCTACAATGAGCAGTTCTTC. The full variable domain, completed using reference TRBV5-4 and TRBJ2-1, is ETGVTQSPTHLIKTRGQQVTLRCSSQSGHNTVSWYQQALGQGPQFIFQYYREEENGRGNFPPRFSGLQFPNYSSELNVNALELDDSALYLCASSLSGDSYNEQFFGPGTRLTVL.

DNA for the CDR3: TGTGCCAGCAGCTTAGCGTTTGACAGGGGGATGAATCAGCCCCAGCATTTT. Its protein is CASSLAFDRGMNQPQHF. The chain is built from TRBV7-2 and TRBJ1-5; TRBD1 matches 9 bases. V dropped 0 bases and J dropped 4; count of bases not matched to a gene: 7. The CDR3 loop spans 17 amino acids. Germline loops: CDR1 SGHTA, CDR2 FQGNSA.

About this clone: This sample includes further DNA sequences coding for the same CDR3. The rearrangement uses TRBV5-1 and TRBJ1-6, with D unresolved. CDR1 and CDR2 from the germline V gene are SGHRS and YFSETQ. This CDR3 is built from 13 residues. The V gene lost 0 bases and the J gene lost 4 bases, with 2 bases spanning the gap. CDR3 region: CASSLAYNSPLHF. The CDR3 coding sequence is TGCGCCAGCAGCTTGGCGTATAATTCACCCCTCCACTTT.

The chain is built from TRBV30 and TRBJ1-5, with TRBD1 as a possible D gene (5 bases). Trimming shortened V by 5 bases and J by 0 bases, and 8 bases separated the two germline ends. Germline V gene sequence: CDR1 GTSNPN, CDR2 SVGIG (reference sequence). The CDR3 extends over 13 amino acids. Here the CDR3 reads CAWAQGSNQPQHF. CDR3 sequence (DNA): TGTGCCTGGGCCCAGGGTAGCAATCAGCCCCAGCATTTT.

The V call is TRBV29-1, the J call TRBJ2-7, with TRBD2 identical over 8 bases. The V segment lost 1 base and the J segment 6 bases; nucleotides outside the gene matches: 11. Germline V gives CDR1 SQVTM, CDR2 ANQGSEA. The CDR3 length is 15 residues. Here the CDR3 reads CSVEVMTSATLEQYF. CDR3 nucleotides: TGCAGCGTTGAAGTGATGACTAGCGCCACCCTCGAGCAGTACTTC.

The chain combines TRBV11-3 with TRBJ1-6, with D possibly being TRBD1 (5 bases). CDR1 is SGHNT, CDR2 YENEEA, per germline. This CDR3 is 11 amino acids long. The CDR3 bases are TGTGCTGGACAAATTAATTCACCCCTCCACTTT. It encodes CAGQINSPLHF.

This sequence joins TRBV5-1 and TRBJ1-1; 7 bases line up with TRBD1. The CDR3 runs 13 residues. Germline V CDR1 and CDR2: SGHRS, YFSETQ. V gave up 5 bases and J gave up 7 bases; unmatched junction bases: 8. Here the CDR3 reads CASSLRQGGEAFF. The DNA for the CDR3 is TGCGCCAGCAGTCTGAGACAGGGAGGTGAAGCTTTCTTT.

The CDR3 bases are TGTGCCAGCGGACTAGCGGGAGGTCTCAACACCGGGGAGCTGTTTTTT. Protein sequence: CASGLAGGLNTGELFF. The V gene is TRBV5-4, the J gene TRBJ2-2, with 14 bases identical to TRBD2. The germline gives CDR1 SGHNT, CDR2 YYREEE (reference sequence). Trimming took 7 bases from V and 2 from J; bases not matched to a gene: 4. The CDR3 contains 16 residues.

There are a few counts of this clone. The genes are TRBV29-1 and TRBJ2-3, with D possibly being TRBD2 (5 bases). Germline CDR1 is SQVTM and CDR2 is ANQGSEA. V was pared by 5 bases and J by 4 bases, with 10 bases between. The CDR3 sequence is 12 residues long. Written as DNA, the CDR3 is TGCAGCGTTCGAGAGGGCTCAGATACGCAGTATTTT. Translating gives CSVREGSDTQYF.

V is TRBV5-1 and J is TRBJ2-3, with 16 bases lining up with TRBD2. The CDR3 extends over 19 amino acids. The V segment lost 0 bases and the J segment 4 bases; nucleotides outside the gene matches: 8. Germline assignment: CDR1 SGHRS and CDR2 YFSETQ. The CDR3 DNA follows: TGCGCCAGCAGCTTGGCCTTGGGACTAGCGGGGGGGAAATCAGATACGCAGTATTTT. This codes for CASSLALGLAGGKSDTQYF.

This clone has only a few counts. The V gene is TRBV27, the J gene TRBJ2-7; D may be TRBD1 (6 bases). Trimming removed 6 bases from V and 2 bases from J, with 17 bases in between. CDR1 is MNHEY and CDR2 is SMNVEV in the germline V gene (reference sequence). This CDR3 contains 15 residues. The DNA for the CDR3 is TGTGCCAGCAGCCAGAGGGGGATAGCAGCCTACGAGCAGTACTTC. This sequence encodes CASSQRGIAAYEQYF.

The J gene is TRBJ2-7, the V gene TRBV28; tentatively, D is TRBD1 (6 bases). V was shortened by 3 bases and J by 3 bases, with 6 bases between the two germline ends. The CDR3 runs to 12 residues. Germline lookup yields CDR1 MDHEN and CDR2 SYDVKM. DNA of the CDR3: TGTGCCAGCAGTTTGGACAGCTACGAGCAGTACTTC. The encoded protein is CASSLDSYEQYF.